These T cell receptor beta chains were read from a single sample in a study of blood T cell repertoires in COVID-19. Measured with immunoSEQ multiplex PCR; TCRdb has only the in-frame clones, and not every one. The top ten hold 1% of the sample, which has about 350,000 clones, over 75% seen once. Sequenced material: PBMCs or T cells enriched from blood (not recorded which). Every receptor here comes from a woman under 40 who had recovered from COVID-19. The CDR3 runs from the conserved cysteine through the conserved F or W. D genes are given only for firm matches. Not every row has a clone size; where given, it reads once, few, many or a size class.

D gene	clone size	V gene	J gene	CDR3 protein	CDR3 DNA
TRBD1	few	TRBV5-8	TRBJ1-5	CASSYGQGNQPQHF	TGTGCCAGCAGCTATGGACAGGGGAATCAGCCCCAGCATTTT
NA	few	TRBV30	TRBJ2-7	CAWTRPGNEQYF	TGTGCCTGGACCCGCCCGGGGAACGAGCAGTACTTC
TRBD1	NA	TRBV15	TRBJ2-3	CATSSGQGTSVDTQYF	TGTGCCACCAGCAGCGGACAGGGGACAAGCGTGGATACGCAGTATTTT
TRBD2	NA	TRBV7-6	TRBJ2-3	CASSLEASGSTDTQYF	TGTGCCAGCAGCTTAGAAGCTAGCGGTAGCACAGATACGCAGTATTTT
NA	NA	TRBV29-1	TRBJ2-7	CSVRSYEQYF	TGCAGCGTTCGTTCCTACGAGCAGTACTTC
NA	NA	TRBV25-1	TRBJ1-2	CASSELGRGNGYTF	TGTGCCAGCAGTGAATTAGGTAGGGGAAATGGCTACACCTTC
NA	NA	TRBV18	TRBJ2-3	CASSSVALRGTDTQYF	TGTGCCAGCTCCTCGGTCGCCCTTCGGGGCACAGATACGCAGTATTTT
NA	once	TRBV10-2	TRBJ1-1	CASFDGGTEAFF	TGCGCCAGCTTCGACGGGGGCACTGAAGCTTTCTTT
NA	NA	TRBV12-3/TRBV12-4	TRBJ2-1	CASRVGRNEQFF	TGTGCCAGCAGAGTGGGCAGGAATGAGCAGTTCTTC
NA	NA	TRBV6-5	TRBJ1-1	CASREGRINTEAFF	TGTGCCAGCAGGGAGGGGAGGATTAACACTGAAGCTTTCTTT
NA	NA	TRBV7-9	TRBJ1-3	CASSPGLASGNTIYF	TGTGCCAGCAGCCCCGGACTCGCCTCTGGAAACACCATATATTTT
TRBD1	NA	TRBV5-4	TRBJ1-1	CASSGTGVDTEAFF	TGTGCCAGCAGCGGCACAGGGGTGGACACTGAAGCTTTCTTT
NA	NA	TRBV6-5	TRBJ1-2	CASSPRLREGYTF	TGTGCCAGCAGTCCAAGACTCCGGGAAGGGTACACCTTC
TRBD1	NA	TRBV5-4	TRBJ1-2	CASSLGTVAGYTF	TGTGCCAGCAGCCTTGGGACAGTAGCCGGCTACACCTTC
NA	NA	TRBV7-8	TRBJ1-6	CASSLAGTRYNSPLHF	TGTGCCAGCAGCTTAGCAGGGACAAGATATAATTCACCCCTCCACTTT
NA	NA	TRBV6-1	TRBJ2-2	CASSERGGAVGELFF	TGTGCCAGCAGTGAACGTGGGGGCGCAGTCGGGGAGCTGTTTTTT
NA	NA	TRBV5-1	TRBJ1-2	CASSWEGTTSYGYTF	TGCGCCAGCAGCTGGGAGGGGACAACCAGCTATGGCTACACCTTC
NA	NA	TRBV5-1	TRBJ2-2	CASSLGGTTNTGELFF	TGCGCCAGCAGCTTGGGGGGGACAACGAACACCGGGGAGCTGTTTTTT
TRBD2	NA	TRBV5-1	TRBJ2-2	CASSSLGTSGHGELFF	TGCGCCAGCAGCTCGCTTGGGACTAGCGGCCACGGGGAGCTGTTTTTT
NA	few	TRBV28	TRBJ1-3	CASSLGLRNTIYF	TGTGCCAGCAGTTTGGGCCTAAGAAACACCATATATTTT
NA	NA	TRBV7-2	TRBJ1-6	CASSRNRDNGSPLHF	TGTGCCAGCAGCAGGAACAGGGACAACGGTTCACCCCTCCACTTT
TRBD1	NA	TRBV5-1	TRBJ1-1	CASSLPTGATEAFF	TGCGCCAGCAGCTTACCTACAGGGGCCACTGAAGCTTTCTTT
TRBD2	few	TRBV5-1	TRBJ2-1	CASSSLPSTSGGGNEQFF	TGCGCCAGCAGCTCGCTCCCGTCCACTAGCGGGGGAGGTAATGAGCAGTTCTTC
TRBD1	NA	TRBV7-8	TRBJ1-2	CASSRRQGHNNYGYTF	TGTGCCAGCAGCAGGCGACAGGGTCATAATAACTATGGCTACACCTTC
TRBD1	NA	TRBV2	TRBJ1-2	CASSEVKGAYGGYTF	TGTGCCAGCAGTGAAGTAAAGGGGGCTTATGGGGGCTACACCTTC
TRBD1	NA	TRBV15	TRBJ2-7	CATSPGQGNYEQYF	TGTGCCACCAGTCCGGGACAGGGAAACTACGAGCAGTACTTC
TRBD1	NA	TRBV3-1/TRBV3-2	TRBJ1-6	CASSLGQGNSPLHF	TGTGCCAGCAGCCTTGGACAGGGAAATTCACCCCTCCACTTT
TRBD1	NA	TRBV18	TRBJ1-6	CASSATGSSYNSPLHF	TGTGCCAGCTCAGCGACAGGGAGCTCCTATAATTCACCCCTCCACTTT
NA	NA	TRBV5-1	TRBJ1-5	CASSGGGNQPQHF	TGCGCCAGCAGCGGCGGGGGCAATCAGCCCCAGCATTTT
TRBD1	NA	TRBV19	TRBJ2-5	CASSPQGAGATQYF	TGTGCCAGTAGCCCGCAGGGGGCGGGTGCGACCCAGTACTTC
TRBD1	NA	TRBV29-1	TRBJ1-2	CSAGTANNYGYTF	TGCAGCGCCGGGACAGCAAATAACTATGGCTACACCTTC
NA	NA	TRBV7-9	TRBJ1-4	CASSPRAQFEKLFF	TGTGCCAGCAGCCCGAGGGCCCAATTTGAAAAACTGTTTTTT
NA	NA	TRBV9	TRBJ1-3	CASSKKEGNTIYF	TGTGCCAGCAGCAAAAAGGAGGGAAACACCATATATTTT
NA	NA	TRBV5-1	TRBJ1-1	CASSSDSPVFAEAFF	TGCGCCAGCAGCTCGGACAGCCCCGTTTTTGCTGAAGCTTTCTTT
NA	NA	TRBV7-2	TRBJ1-1	CASSVHQVNTEAFF	TGTGCCAGCAGCGTACACCAGGTGAACACTGAAGCTTTCTTT
TRBD2	NA	TRBV5-1	TRBJ2-3	CASSLEPGGLSTDTQYF	TGCGCCAGCAGCTTGGAGCCGGGGGGGTTAAGCACAGATACGCAGTATTTT
TRBD2	NA	TRBV5-1	TRBJ2-5	CASSPGSGGAQETQYF	TGCGCCAGCAGCCCGGGGAGCGGGGGGGCCCAAGAGACCCAGTACTTC
NA	NA	TRBV28	TRBJ1-5	CASSPPGTRARNQPQHF	TGTGCCAGCAGCCCCCCGGGGACAAGGGCTCGCAATCAGCCCCAGCATTTT
NA	NA	TRBV3-1/TRBV3-2	TRBJ1-1	CASSQDIGGAGTEAFF	TGTGCCAGCAGCCAAGATATAGGGGGGGCTGGCACTGAAGCTTTCTTT
TRBD1	NA	TRBV7-2	TRBJ2-1	CASSSTGGSYNEQFF	TGTGCCAGCAGCTCGACAGGGGGCTCCTACAATGAGCAGTTCTTC
NA	NA	TRBV9	TRBJ1-6	CASSAGGSYNSPLHF	TGTGCCAGCAGCGCCGGGGGCTCCTATAATTCACCCCTCCACTTT
NA	NA	TRBV29-1	TRBJ1-5	CSALRRGNQPQHF	TGCAGCGCCCTGAGGAGGGGCAATCAGCCCCAGCATTTT
NA	NA	TRBV30	TRBJ1-2	CAWSVLTGPNYGYTF	TGTGCCTGGAGTGTACTTACAGGCCCAAACTATGGCTACACCTTC
TRBD1	few	TRBV5-1	TRBJ1-6	CASSSQGASNSPLHF	TGCGCCAGCAGCTCGCAGGGGGCCTCGAATTCACCCCTCCACTTT
NA	NA	TRBV5-8	TRBJ1-4	CASSLVQTDEKLFF	TGTGCCAGCAGCTTGGTACAGACAGATGAAAAACTGTTTTTT
NA	NA	TRBV19	TRBJ1-1	CASRRQVNTEAFF	TGTGCCAGTAGGAGACAGGTGAACACTGAAGCTTTCTTT
NA	once	TRBV5-4	TRBJ2-7	CASSLVGTSYEQYF	TGTGCCAGCAGCTTGGTAGGGACTTCCTACGAGCAGTACTTC
TRBD1	NA	TRBV19	TRBJ1-2	CASSPQGGNYGYTF	TGTGCCAGTAGCCCACAGGGGGGGAACTATGGCTACACCTTC
TRBD1	NA	TRBV10-3	TRBJ1-5	CATLPGQGDQPQHF	TGTGCCACCCTACCGGGACAGGGGGACCAGCCCCAGCATTTT
NA	NA	TRBV5-1	TRBJ1-6	CASSLLMRDSRSSYNSPLHF	TGCGCCAGCAGCTTGCTAATGAGAGACAGCCGGAGCTCCTATAATTCACCCCTCCACTTT
NA	NA	TRBV7-9	TRBJ2-1	CATDPGYEQFF	TGTGCCACGGATCCCGGGTATGAGCAGTTCTTC
TRBD2	NA	TRBV5-4	TRBJ2-3	CASSSSGGYRDTQYF	TGTGCCAGCAGCTCTAGCGGGGGGTATAGAGATACGCAGTATTTT
TRBD1	NA	TRBV3-1/TRBV3-2	TRBJ2-1	CASSLPGTGAYNEQFF	TGTGCCAGCAGCCTTCCGGGGACAGGAGCCTACAATGAGCAGTTCTTC
NA	NA	TRBV5-4	TRBJ2-1	CASSLGRGGGNEQFF	TGTGCCAGCAGCTTGGGTAGGGGGGGCGGCAATGAGCAGTTCTTC
NA	NA	TRBV2	TRBJ1-5	CASTFNPSGPQHF	TGTGCCAGCACGTTTAACCCATCCGGGCCCCAGCATTTT